Only a few counts were recorded for the clone carrying this T cell receptor (beta chain). No antigen is known for it. The data were obtained in a study of vaccination effects on CD4 cells after COVID-19. Study-wide context: A couple of convalescent pre-vaccine samples were taken 142 and 148 days post-diagnosis.

Study results and caveats: Convalescents showed post-vaccine spike-reactive clones that were mainly new vaccine-induced clones.

Within the ViraFEST assay, antigen-specific CD4+ T cells underwent expansion with viral peptide pools prior to sequencing. The culture ran for around nine days, and then CD4+ T cells were isolated. This person caught SARS-CoV-2 sometime from March to December 2020, and PCR testing confirmed the infection. Each culture well received a few million PBMC. These cells were then cultured in IMDM with 9 to 10 IU/ml IL-2 and 7.5 to 10 ug/ml peptides. This CDR3 spans 13 amino acids. Trimming removed 6 bases at V and 7 bases at J, with 13 bases between. TCRdb's table, derived via immunoSEQ multiplex PCR, lists solely in-frame clones and lacks some. The table lists some 56,000 clones, about 77% of them singletons.

The clonotype comes from a human donor who had a prior SARS-CoV-2 infection. The V call is TRBV12-3 or TRBV12-4, the J call TRBJ2-1, with a tentative D call TRBD1 (5 bases). The starting material was CD4+ T cells from PBMCs cultured with HIV peptides, obtained before COVID-19 vaccination. Noted subset: HIV-1 Nef peptide pool negative control/reference culture. The CDR3 DNA reads as TGTGCCAGCAGGGTTGCAGGGCGTAATGAGCAGTTCTTC. Residues: CASRVAGRNEQFF.